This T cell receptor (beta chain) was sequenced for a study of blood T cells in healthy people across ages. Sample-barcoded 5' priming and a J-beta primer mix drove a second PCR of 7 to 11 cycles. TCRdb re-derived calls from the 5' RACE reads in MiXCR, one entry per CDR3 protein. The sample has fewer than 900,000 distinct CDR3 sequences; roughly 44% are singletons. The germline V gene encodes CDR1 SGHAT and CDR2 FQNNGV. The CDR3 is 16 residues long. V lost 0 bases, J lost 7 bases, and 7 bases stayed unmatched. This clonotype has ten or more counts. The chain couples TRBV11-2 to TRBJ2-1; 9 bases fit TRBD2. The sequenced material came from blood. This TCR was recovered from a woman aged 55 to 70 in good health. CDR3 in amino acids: CASSLDMLAGLNEQFF. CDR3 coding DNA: TGTGCCAGCAGCTTAGATATGCTAGCGGGACTTAATGAGCAGTTCTTC.